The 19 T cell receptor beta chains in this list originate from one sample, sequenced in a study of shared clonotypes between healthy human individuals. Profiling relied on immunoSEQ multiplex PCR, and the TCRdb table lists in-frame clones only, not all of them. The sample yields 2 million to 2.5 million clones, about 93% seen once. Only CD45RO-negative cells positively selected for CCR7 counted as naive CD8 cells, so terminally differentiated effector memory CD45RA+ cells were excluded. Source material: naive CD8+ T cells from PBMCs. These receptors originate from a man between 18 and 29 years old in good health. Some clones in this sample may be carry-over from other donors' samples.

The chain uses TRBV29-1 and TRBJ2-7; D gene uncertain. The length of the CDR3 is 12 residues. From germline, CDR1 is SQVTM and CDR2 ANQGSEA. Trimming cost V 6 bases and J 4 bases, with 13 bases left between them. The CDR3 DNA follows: TGCAGCGTCCTCCTGAGTGTTTACGAGCAGTACTTC. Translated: CSVLLSVYEQYF.

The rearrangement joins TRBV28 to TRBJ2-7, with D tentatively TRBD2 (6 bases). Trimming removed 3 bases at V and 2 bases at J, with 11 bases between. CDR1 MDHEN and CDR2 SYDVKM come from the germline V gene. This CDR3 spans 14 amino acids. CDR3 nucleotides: TGTGCCAGCAGTTTCGGGAGCCCAACCTACGAGCAGTACTTC. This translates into CASSFGSPTYEQYF.

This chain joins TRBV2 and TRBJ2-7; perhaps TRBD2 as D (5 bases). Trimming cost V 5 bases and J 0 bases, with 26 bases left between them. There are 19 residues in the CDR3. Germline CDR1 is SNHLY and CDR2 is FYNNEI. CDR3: CASSQVTDVDSTYSYEQYF. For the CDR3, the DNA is TGTGCCAGCAGTCAAGTGACGGATGTGGACTCTACTTACTCCTACGAGCAGTACTTC.

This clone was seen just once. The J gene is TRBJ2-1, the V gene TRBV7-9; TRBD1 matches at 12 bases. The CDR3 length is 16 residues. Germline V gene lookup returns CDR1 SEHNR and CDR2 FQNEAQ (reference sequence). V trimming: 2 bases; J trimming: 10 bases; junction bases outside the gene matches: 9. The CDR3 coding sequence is TGTGCCAGCAGCTTAACGCCGGGACAGGGGGCTGACGAGCAGTTCTTC. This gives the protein CASSLTPGQGADEQFF.

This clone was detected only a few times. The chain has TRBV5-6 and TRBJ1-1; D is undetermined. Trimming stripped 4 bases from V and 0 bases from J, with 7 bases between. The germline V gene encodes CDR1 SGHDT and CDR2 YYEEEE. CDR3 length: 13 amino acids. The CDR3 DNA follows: TGTGCCAGCAGCCCCTCGGTGAACACTGAAGCTTTCTTT. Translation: CASSPSVNTEAFF. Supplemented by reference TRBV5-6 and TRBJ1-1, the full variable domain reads DAGVTQSPTHLIKTRGQQVTLRCSPKSGHDTVSWYQQALGQGPQFIFQYYEEEERQRGNFPDRFSGHQFPNYSSELNVNALLLGDSALYLCASSPSVNTEAFFGQGTRLTVV.

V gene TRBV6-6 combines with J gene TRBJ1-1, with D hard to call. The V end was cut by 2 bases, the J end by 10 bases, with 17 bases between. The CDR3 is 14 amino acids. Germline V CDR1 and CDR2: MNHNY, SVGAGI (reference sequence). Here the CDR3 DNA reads TGTGCCAGCAGTTACGGTGCAGGCGACAAGGGAGCTTTCTTT. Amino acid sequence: CASSYGAGDKGAFF.

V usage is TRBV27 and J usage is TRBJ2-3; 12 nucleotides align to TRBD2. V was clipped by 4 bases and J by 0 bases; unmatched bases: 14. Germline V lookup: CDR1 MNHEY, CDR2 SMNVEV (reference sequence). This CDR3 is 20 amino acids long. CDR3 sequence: CASSSPTSGRGDPSTDTQYF. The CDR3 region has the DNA TGTGCCAGCAGTTCCCCGACTAGCGGGAGAGGGGACCCTAGCACAGATACGCAGTATTTT.

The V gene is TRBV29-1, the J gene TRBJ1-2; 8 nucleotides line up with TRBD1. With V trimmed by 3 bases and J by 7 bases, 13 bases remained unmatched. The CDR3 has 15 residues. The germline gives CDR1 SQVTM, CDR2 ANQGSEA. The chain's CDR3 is CSVESPDRGRFGYTF. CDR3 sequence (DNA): TGCAGCGTTGAGTCCCCCGACAGGGGAAGATTTGGCTACACCTTC.

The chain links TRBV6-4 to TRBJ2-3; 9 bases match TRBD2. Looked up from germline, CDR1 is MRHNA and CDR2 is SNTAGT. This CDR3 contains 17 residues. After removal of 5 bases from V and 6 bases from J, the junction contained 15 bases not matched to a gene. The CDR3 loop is CASSTLAGVPIPDTQYF. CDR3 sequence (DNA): TGTGCCAGCAGTACTTTAGCGGGGGTCCCGATACCGGATACGCAGTATTTT.

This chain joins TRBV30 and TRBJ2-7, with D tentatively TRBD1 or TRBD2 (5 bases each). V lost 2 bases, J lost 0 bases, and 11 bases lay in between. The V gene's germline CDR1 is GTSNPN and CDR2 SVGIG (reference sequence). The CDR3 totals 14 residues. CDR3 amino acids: CAWSPGTDSYEQYF. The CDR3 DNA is TGTGCCTGGAGTCCCGGGACGGACTCCTACGAGCAGTACTTC.

The CDR3 DNA follows: TGCGCCAGCAGTCCAAACAGGGTATCCCTCTACGAGCAGTACTTC. Its protein is CASSPNRVSLYEQYF. The rearrangement joins TRBV10-2 to TRBJ2-7, with TRBD1 as a possible D gene (6 bases). The CDR3 is made up of 15 amino acids. With 5 bases removed from V and 3 bases from J, the gap between germline ends came to 17 bases. Looked up from germline, CDR1 is WSHSY and CDR2 is SAAADI.

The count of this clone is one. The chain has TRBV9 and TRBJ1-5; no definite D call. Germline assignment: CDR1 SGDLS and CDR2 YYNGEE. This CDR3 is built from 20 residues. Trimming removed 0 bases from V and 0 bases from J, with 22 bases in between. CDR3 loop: CASSVAREPQPLISNQPQHF. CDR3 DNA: TGTGCCAGCAGCGTAGCCCGGGAACCCCAACCACTGATTAGCAATCAGCCCCAGCATTTT.

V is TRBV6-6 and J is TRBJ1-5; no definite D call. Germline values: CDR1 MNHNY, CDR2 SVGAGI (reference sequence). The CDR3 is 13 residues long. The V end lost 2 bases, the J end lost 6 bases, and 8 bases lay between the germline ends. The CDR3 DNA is TGTGCCAGCAGTTACCAGTGGGGTCAGCCCCAGCATTTT. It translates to CASSYQWGQPQHF.

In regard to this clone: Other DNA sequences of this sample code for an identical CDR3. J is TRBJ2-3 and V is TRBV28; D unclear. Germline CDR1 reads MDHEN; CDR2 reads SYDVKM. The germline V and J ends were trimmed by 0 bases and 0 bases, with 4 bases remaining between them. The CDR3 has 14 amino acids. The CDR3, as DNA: TGTGCCAGCAGTTTATGGTCCAGCACAGATACGCAGTATTTT. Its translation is CASSLWSSTDTQYF.

CDR3 region: CASSYGLRADTQYF. The CDR3 DNA follows: TGTGCCAGCAGCTACGGTCTTCGGGCAGATACGCAGTATTTT. This chain connects TRBV13 to TRBJ2-3; D remains ambiguous. Trimming left V 4 bases short and J 4 bases short, with 12 bases between. In germline, CDR1 is PRHDT, CDR2 FYEKMQ (reference sequence). The CDR3 covers 14 residues.

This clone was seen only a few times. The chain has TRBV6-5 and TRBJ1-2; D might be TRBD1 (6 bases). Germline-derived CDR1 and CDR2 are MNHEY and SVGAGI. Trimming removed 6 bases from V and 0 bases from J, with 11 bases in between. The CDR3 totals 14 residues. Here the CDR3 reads CASRYRAPNYGYTF. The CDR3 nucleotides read TGTGCCAGCAGATACAGGGCTCCTAACTATGGCTACACCTTC.

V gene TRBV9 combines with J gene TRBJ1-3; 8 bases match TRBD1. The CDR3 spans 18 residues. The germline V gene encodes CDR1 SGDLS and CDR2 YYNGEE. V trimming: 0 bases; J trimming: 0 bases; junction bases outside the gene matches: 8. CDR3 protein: CASSVATRGPSSGNTIYF. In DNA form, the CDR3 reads TGTGCCAGCAGCGTAGCTACCAGGGGGCCTAGCTCTGGAAACACCATATATTTT.

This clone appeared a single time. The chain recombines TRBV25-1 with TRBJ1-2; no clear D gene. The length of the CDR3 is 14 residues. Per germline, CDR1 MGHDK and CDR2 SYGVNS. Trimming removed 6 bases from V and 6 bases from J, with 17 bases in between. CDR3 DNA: TGTGCCAGCAGAGCTTTCGGGATCCTCGATGGCTACACCTTC. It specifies CASRAFGILDGYTF.

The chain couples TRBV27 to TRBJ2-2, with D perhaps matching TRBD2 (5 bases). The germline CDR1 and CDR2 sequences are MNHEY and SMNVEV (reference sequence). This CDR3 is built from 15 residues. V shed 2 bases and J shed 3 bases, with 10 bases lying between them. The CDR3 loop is CASSLRASYTGELFF. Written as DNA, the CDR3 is TGTGCCAGCAGTTTACGAGCTAGCTACACCGGGGAGCTGTTTTTT.